This is a list of T cell receptor beta chains from one sample in a study of T cells in Graves' hyperthyroidism and ophthalmopathy. TCRdb analysed the multiplex PCR reads with MiXCR anew, one entry per CDR3 protein. The sample gives around 200,000 distinct CDR3 sequences, around 18% of which show up once; 35% to 50% is in the top ten. The specimen was blood. Receptor source: a man aged 40-55 years with Graves' hyperthyroidism. CDR3s include the opening cysteine and the closing phenylalanine or tryptophan. The D gene is left open where the match is weak. Rows may omit the clone size; those that give it use once, few, many or a size class.

TRBJ2-5 TRBV6-1 many . CASIQPGLQETQYF TGTGCCAGCATCCAGCCAGGACTCCAAGAGACCCAGTACTTC
TRBJ1-1 TRBV10-2 few . CASTGPPGDTEAFF TGCGCCAGCACAGGGCCTCCGGGGGACACTGAAGCTTTCTTT
TRBJ2-3 TRBV6-2/TRBV6-3 . . CASSLLESTQYF TGTGCCAGCAGTCTCTTAGAGTCTACGCAGTATTTT
TRBJ2-5 TRBV28 few . CASSFQGSLQTQYF TGTGCCAGCAGTTTTCAGGGTTCTCTCCAGACCCAGTACTTC
TRBJ1-1 TRBV28 many . CASTAPKGNTEAFF TGTGCCAGCACCGCCCCAAAGGGAAACACTGAAGCTTTCTTT
TRBJ2-4 TRBV3-1 many . CASSPPNSKNIQYF TGTGCCAGCAGCCCACCAAACTCCAAAAACATTCAGTACTTC
TRBJ1-4 TRBV5-1 . . CASSSDPATNEKLFF TGCGCCAGCAGCTCTGACCCTGCAACTAATGAAAAACTGTTTTTT
TRBJ2-1 TRBV7-9 many TRBD1 CASSLNRGSYNEQFF TGTGCCAGCAGCTTAAACAGGGGCTCCTACAATGAGCAGTTCTTC
TRBJ2-5 TRBV5-5 . . CASSYGPAETQYF TGTGCCAGCAGCTACGGACCGGCGGAGACCCAGTACTTC
TRBJ1-3 TRBV6-1 few . CASSESGFGGNTIYF TGTGCCAGCAGTGAATCGGGTTTTGGCGGGAACACCATATATTTT
TRBJ1-4 TRBV5-1 many . CASRLQGGEKLFF TGCGCCAGCAGGTTACAGGGAGGGGAAAAACTGTTTTTT
TRBJ2-3 TRBV12-3/TRBV12-4 many TRBD2 CASRGLAGTLKITDTQYF TGTGCCAGCAGGGGACTAGCGGGGACTCTTAAGATCACAGATACGCAGTATTTT
TRBJ1-1 TRBV19 many . CASSMRQNTEAFF TGTGCCAGTAGTATGCGACAGAACACTGAAGCTTTCTTT
TRBJ1-5 TRBV2 many TRBD1 CASSSQGAGQPQHF TGTGCCAGCAGTTCTCAGGGGGCCGGTCAGCCCCAGCATTTT
TRBJ1-6 TRBV5-6 many . CASSPRGTMGSPLHF TGTGCCAGCAGCCCACGGGGGACCATGGGTTCACCCCTCCACTTT
TRBJ1-2 TRBV3-1 . TRBD1 CASSQRGDRDRGYTF TGTGCCAGCAGCCAACGGGGGGACAGGGACCGGGGCTACACCTTC